Sequencing of this TCR beta chain was carried out in a study of blood T cells in healthy people across ages. A second about 7 to 12 cycle PCR used barcoded and J-beta primers. The template-switch adaptor, which had 12 random nucleotides, put a tag on each cDNA molecule. TCRdb itself ran the 5' RACE reads through MiXCR, one entry per CDR3 protein. Here the sample spans some 850,000 distinct CDR3 sequences, about 26% being singletons. CDR3 length: 18 residues. Losses at the gene ends were 1 base for V and 4 bases for J; bases not matched to a gene: 11. Germline V CDR1 and CDR2: MGHRA, YSYEKL. Each donor gave ten milliliters of peripheral blood. The same data also contributed to another study, on T cells of mothers and their children. That source notes: Whether related or unrelated, pairs show similar shaping of TCR recombination output by thymic selection.

The gene calls are TRBV4-1 and TRBJ2-1; 9 bases align to TRBD2. Sequenced material: blood. The TCR sequence derives from a boy between 10 and 17 years old in good health. CDR3 sequence (DNA): TGCGCCAGCAGCCAAGTCTCTAGCGGGATACATATATACAATGAGCAGTTCTTC. Translating gives CASSQVSSGIHIYNEQFF.